A selection of T cell receptor beta chains follows, all from one sample in a study of Graves' ophthalmopathy and Graves' hyperthyroidism. TCRdb fed the multiplex PCR reads into MiXCR, producing one record per CDR3 protein. The sample holds roughly 350,000 distinct CDR3 sequences, about a sixth seen once. Sequencing was performed on peripheral blood. These receptors were obtained from an adult woman with stable Graves' hyperthyroidism. CDR3s include the opening cysteine and the closing phenylalanine or tryptophan. The D gene is left open where the match is weak. Expanded clones are given a class, and other clones once, few, many or no size at all.

J gene	V gene	clone size	D gene	CDR3 DNA	CDR3 protein
TRBJ2-7	TRBV20-1	many	TRBD2	TGCAGTGCTAACCAAGGACTAGCGGGGGCAATGGGGTACGAGCAGTACTTC	CSANQGLAGAMGYEQYF
TRBJ1-5	TRBV6-1	many	TRBD1	TGTGCCAGCTCGAGGGACAGGGAGTTTCGTCAGCCCCAGCATTTT	CASSRDREFRQPQHF
TRBJ2-7	TRBV30	.	.	TGTGCCTGGAGTGTAGGGTCTGGAGCCTACGAGCAGTACTTC	CAWSVGSGAYEQYF
TRBJ2-7	TRBV20-1	many	TRBD1	TGCAGTGCCCGGGACAGGGGCGAGCAGTACTTC	CSARDRGEQYF
TRBJ1-2	TRBV4-1	.	.	TGCGCCAGCAGCCAAGGTTCCGGGGCCTTTGGCTACACCTTC	CASSQGSGAFGYTF
TRBJ1-1	TRBV12-3/TRBV12-4	many	.	TGTGCCAGCAGTTTAGCTTCTCTGGGGGCTGAAGCTTTCTTT	CASSLASLGAEAFF
TRBJ1-1	TRBV5-8	few	.	TGTGCCAGCAGTACTTGGGCCGTATCGGCTTTCTTT	CASSTWAVSAFF
TRBJ2-5	TRBV11-2	many	TRBD2	TGTGCCAGCAATCGGGCCAGACTAGCGGGACTAGAGACCCAGTACTTC	CASNRARLAGLETQYF
TRBJ1-1	TRBV20-1	many	.	TGCAGTGCTGACCCCTCCGCGAGGGGGAACACTGAAGCTTTCTTT	CSADPSARGNTEAFF
TRBJ2-2	TRBV15	many	.	TGTGCCACCAGAAGAGACAGGGAGGACACCGGGGAGCTGTTTTTT	CATRRDREDTGELFF
TRBJ2-7	TRBV28	many	TRBD2	TGTGCCAGCAGTTTAACGGGGGGGGTGTACGAGCAGTACTTC	CASSLTGGVYEQYF
TRBJ1-5	TRBV6-1	many	.	TGTGCCAGCAGGAGGGACTCGGGGAACCAGCCCCAGCATTTT	CASRRDSGNQPQHF
TRBJ2-3	TRBV6-4	many	.	TGTGCCAGCAGCTCCCCCCACGACTATGAATCGACAGATACGCAGTATTTT	CASSSPHDYESTDTQYF
TRBJ1-1	TRBV28	many	.	TGTGCCAGCAGTCCGCTAGACAAGCTATGGGACACTGAAGCTTTCTTT	CASSPLDKLWDTEAFF
TRBJ2-7	TRBV6-1	.	TRBD1	TGTGCCAGCAGTGTCGACAGGGTAAGCTCCTACGAGCAGTACTTC	CASSVDRVSSYEQYF
TRBJ2-3	TRBV7-3	.	.	TGTGCCAGCAGCTCAGACTACACAGATACGCAGTATTTT	CASSSDYTDTQYF